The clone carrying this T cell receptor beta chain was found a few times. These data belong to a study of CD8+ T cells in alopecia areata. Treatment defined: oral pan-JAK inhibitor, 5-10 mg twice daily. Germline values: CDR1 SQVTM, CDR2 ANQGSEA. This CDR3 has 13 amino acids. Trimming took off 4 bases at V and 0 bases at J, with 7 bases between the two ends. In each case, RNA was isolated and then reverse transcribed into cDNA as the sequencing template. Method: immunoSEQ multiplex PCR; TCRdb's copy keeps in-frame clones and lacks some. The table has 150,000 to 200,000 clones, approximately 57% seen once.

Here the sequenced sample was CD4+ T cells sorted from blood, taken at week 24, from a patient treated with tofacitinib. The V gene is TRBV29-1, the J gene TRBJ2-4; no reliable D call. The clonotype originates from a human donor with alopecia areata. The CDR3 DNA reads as TGCAGCGTTGTGGCCATAGCCAAAAACATTCAGTACTTC. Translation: CSVVAIAKNIQYF.